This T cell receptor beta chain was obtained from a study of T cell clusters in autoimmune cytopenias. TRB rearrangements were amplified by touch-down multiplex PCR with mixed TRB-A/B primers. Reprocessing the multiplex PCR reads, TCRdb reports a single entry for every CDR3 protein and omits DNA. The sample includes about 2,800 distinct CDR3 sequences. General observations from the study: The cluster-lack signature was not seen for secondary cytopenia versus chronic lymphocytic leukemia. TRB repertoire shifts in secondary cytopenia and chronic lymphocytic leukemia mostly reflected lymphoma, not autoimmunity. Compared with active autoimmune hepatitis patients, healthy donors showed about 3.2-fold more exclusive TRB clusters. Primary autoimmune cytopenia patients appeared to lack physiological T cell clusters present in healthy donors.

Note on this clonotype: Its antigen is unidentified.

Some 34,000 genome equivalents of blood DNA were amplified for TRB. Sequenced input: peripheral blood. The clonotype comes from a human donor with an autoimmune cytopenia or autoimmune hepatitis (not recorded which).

CDR3 in amino acids: CSARDHEQGEGGSPLHF. The chain is built from TRBV20-1 and TRBJ1-6. The CDR3 is 17 residues long. Germline V gene lookup returns CDR1 DFQATT and CDR2 SNEGSKA (reference sequence).